Below are 20 T cell receptor beta chains sequenced from a single sample in a study of control samples from healthy donors and cancer patients. The data were produced by immunoSEQ multiplex PCR, yet TCRdb's version contains in-frame clones alone and is incomplete. This table has tens of thousands of clones, roughly 89% appearing once. Sequenced input: PBMCs. These receptors were taken from a man in his sixties with colorectal cancer.

V usage is TRBV5-1 and J usage is TRBJ2-5, with TRBD1 matching over 9 bases. V was clipped by 4 bases and J by 2 bases; unmatched bases: 6. Germline CDR1 and CDR2: SGHRS and YFSETQ. The CDR3 is 15 amino acids. The CDR3 DNA follows: TGCGCCAGCAGCCCAGGGACAGGGTGGCAAGAGACCCAGTACTTC. Amino acids: CASSPGTGWQETQYF.

The CDR3 here is CASSTTPGGSYEQYF. The CDR3 DNA is TGCGCCAGCAGCACCACTCCGGGGGGTTCCTACGAGCAGTACTTC. The rearrangement joins TRBV5-1 to TRBJ2-7, with 7 nucleotides matching TRBD2. The V gene's germline CDR1 is SGHRS and CDR2 YFSETQ. There are 15 residues in the CDR3. V lost 4 bases, J lost 1 base, and 8 bases stayed unmatched.

V is TRBV12-3 or TRBV12-4 and J is TRBJ2-1, with no clear D. V was pared by 5 bases and J by 12 bases, with 11 bases between. The CDR3 covers 11 residues. CDR3 coding DNA: TGTGCCAGCAGTACCCATATTGCGCAGTTCTTC. Its translation: CASSTHIAQFF.

The rearrangement links TRBV4-1 to TRBJ2-1; D is uncertain. This CDR3 has 16 amino acids. Germline V gives CDR1 MGHRA, CDR2 YSYEKL. Trimming left V 0 bases short and J 0 bases short, with 9 bases between. The DNA for the CDR3 is TGCGCCAGCAGCCAAGATTCAGAAATCTCCTACAATGAGCAGTTCTTC. Translating it yields CASSQDSEISYNEQFF.

V is TRBV18 and J is TRBJ1-2; 8 nucleotides align to TRBD1. This CDR3 spans 15 amino acids. The V gene end was trimmed by 4 bases and the J gene end by 4 bases; junction bases not matched to a gene: 8. CDR1 KGHSH and CDR2 LQKENI come from the germline V gene. The CDR3: CASSQGQGGVYGYTF. The CDR3 coding sequence is TGTGCCAGCTCACAAGGACAGGGTGGCGTCTATGGCTACACCTTC.

The chain uses TRBV2 and TRBJ1-5; D is perhaps TRBD1 (6 bases). Germline assignment: CDR1 SNHLY and CDR2 FYNNEI. The CDR3 has 16 residues. V lost 2 bases and J lost 3, with 14 bases in between. The CDR3 loop reads CASSETMQGNNQPQHF. The CDR3 coding sequence is TGTGCCAGCAGTGAAACGATGCAGGGGAACAATCAGCCCCAGCATTTT. The full variable domain, completed using reference TRBV2 and TRBJ1-5, is EPEVTQTPSHQVTQMGQEVILRCVPISNHLYFYWYRQILGQKVEFLVSFYNNEISEKSEIFDDQFSVERPDGSNFTLKIRSTKLEDSAMYFCASSETMQGNNQPQHFGDGTRLSIL.

J is TRBJ1-2 and V is TRBV11-3, with D possibly TRBD1 on 6 matching bases. CDR1 and CDR2 from the germline V gene are SGHNT and YENEEA. Trimming stripped 1 base from V and 7 bases from J, with 7 bases between. The CDR3 is made up of 12 amino acids. The CDR3 DNA is TGTGCCAGCAGCTTAGGAGGGGGTGGCTACACCTTC. Residues: CASSLGGGGYTF.

This clone was recorded once. This chain connects TRBV2 to TRBJ2-5; possible D gene TRBD2, 5 bases. Germline CDR1 and CDR2: SNHLY and FYNNEI. CDR3 size: 14 residues. The ends were cut back, 7 bases at V and 2 bases at J, with 14 bases in the middle. The CDR3 DNA is TGTGCCAGCACGAGGAGGAACACACAAGAGACCCAGTACTTC. The encoded protein is CASTRRNTQETQYF. Using reference TRBV2 and TRBJ2-5 for the parts outside the CDR3, the full variable domain is EPEVTQTPSHQVTQMGQEVILRCVPISNHLYFYWYRQILGQKVEFLVSFYNNEISEKSEIFDDQFSVERPDGSNFTLKIRSTKLEDSAMYFCASTRRNTQETQYFGPGTRLLVL.

The rearrangement uses TRBV5-1 and TRBJ2-3; 9 bases are a match to TRBD2. The CDR3 loop spans 19 amino acids. CDR1 is SGHRS, CDR2 YFSETQ, per germline. V trimming: 3 bases; J trimming: 6 bases; junction bases outside the gene matches: 20. The CDR3 DNA reads as TGCGCCAGCAGCTCCCTTGGCCATACGACTAGCGGATCTTTGGATACGCAGTATTTT. The encoded protein is CASSSLGHTTSGSLDTQYF.

The chain recombines TRBV7-3 with TRBJ2-3, with a tentative D call TRBD2 (6 bases). Deletions cut 0 bases from V and 1 base from J, with 11 bases between. This CDR3 region has 16 residues. In germline, CDR1 is SGHTA, CDR2 FQGTGA. CDR3 region: CASSLTRVAGTDTQYF. The DNA for the CDR3 is TGTGCCAGCAGCTTAACTAGAGTAGCGGGCACAGATACGCAGTATTTT.

The chain recombines TRBV6-5 with TRBJ2-5; D gene unclear. In germline, CDR1 is MNHEY, CDR2 SVGAGI. Trimming removed 6 bases at V and 4 bases at J, with 9 bases between. The CDR3 totals 12 residues. The DNA for the CDR3 is TGTGCCAGCAGGCCAGAGCGAGAGACCCAGTACTTC. Protein: CASRPERETQYF.

The CDR3 nucleotides are TGTGCCAGCAGCACTGGGGGGCCGAACACCGGGGAGCTGTTTTTT. Protein sequence: CASSTGGPNTGELFF. This chain uses TRBV28 with TRBJ2-2; tentatively, D is TRBD1 or TRBD2 (6 bases each). Germline CDR1 MDHEN, CDR2 SYDVKM. The V gene lost 6 bases and the J gene lost 0 bases, with 11 bases spanning the gap. This CDR3 has 15 amino acids.

The chain couples TRBV18 to TRBJ1-3; 7 bases fit TRBD1. The germline gives CDR1 KGHSH, CDR2 LQKENI. The CDR3 is made up of 15 amino acids. The ends lost 3 bases at V and 1 base at J; junction bases unmatched: 3. The CDR3 nucleotides are TGTGCCAGCTCACCGACGACAGGGTCTGGAAACACCATATATTTT. Translated, it gives CASSPTTGSGNTIYF.

The chain is built from TRBV11-2 and TRBJ2-7; 9 positions match TRBD1. The CDR3 is made up of 14 amino acids. With 3 bases clipped from V and 6 bases from J, the junction kept 6 bases outside the gene matches. Germline lookup yields CDR1 SGHAT and CDR2 FQNNGV. This CDR3 is CASSLGTGPPEQYF. In DNA, the CDR3 is TGTGCCAGCAGCTTGGGGACAGGGCCCCCCGAGCAGTACTTC.

This clone is medium-sized (0.01 to 0.1%) in the sample. The V and J genes are TRBV7-2 and TRBJ2-7, with TRBD2 matching 12 bases. Germline assignment: CDR1 SGHTA and CDR2 FQGNSA. V dropped 5 bases and J dropped 0; count of bases not matched to a gene: 5. This CDR3 region has 16 residues. In nucleotides, the CDR3 is TGTGCCAGCAGCCGGACTAGCGGGACGAGCTCCTACGAGCAGTACTTC. Its protein product is CASSRTSGTSSYEQYF.

The chain couples TRBV28 to TRBJ1-1, with 8 bases lining up with TRBD1. The CDR3 has 15 residues. V was pared by 5 bases and J by 4 bases, with 9 bases of the junction left unmatched. In germline, CDR1 is MDHEN, CDR2 SYDVKM. CDR3 nucleotides: TGTGCCAGCAGTCCTGAGGGCAGGGGGCGCACTGAAGCTTTCTTT. Residues: CASSPEGRGRTEAFF.

V and J are TRBV12-3 or TRBV12-4 and TRBJ1-3, with D unclear. V shed 4 bases and J shed 4 bases, with 8 bases lying between them. The CDR3 length is 13 residues. CDR3 in amino acids: CASSSIRGNTIYF. The CDR3 nucleotides read TGTGCCAGCAGTTCGATAAGGGGAAACACCATATATTTT.

This clone showed up just a few times. The genes are TRBV6-5 and TRBJ1-5; no firm D call. The CDR3 loop spans 13 amino acids. The V gene lost 5 bases and the J gene lost 7 bases, with 12 bases spanning the gap. Germline V gene sequence: CDR1 MNHEY, CDR2 SVGAGI. CDR3 sequence (DNA): TGTGCCAGCAGTCTCCGGTTAAGACAGCCCCAGCATTTT. Protein sequence: CASSLRLRQPQHF.

The chain combines TRBV6-5 with TRBJ2-7; D is ambiguous. The CDR3 length is 14 residues. Per germline, CDR1 MNHEY and CDR2 SVGAGI. V was shortened by 4 bases and J by 6 bases, with 16 bases between the two germline ends. CDR3 DNA: TGTGCCAGCAGTTCGCAACCCATGATGGGCGAGCAGTACTTC. Translated, it gives CASSSQPMMGEQYF.

This clone is medium-sized (0.01 to 0.1%) in the sample. This sequence joins TRBV4-1 and TRBJ1-5; the match to TRBD1 covers 7 bases. The CDR3 runs to 14 residues. Germline V lookup: CDR1 MGHRA, CDR2 YSYEKL. Germline trimming cut 1 base from V and 5 bases from J; bases unmatched to any gene: 2. CDR3 loop: CASSQGQGYQPQHF. DNA of the CDR3: TGCGCCAGCAGCCAAGGACAGGGTTATCAGCCCCAGCATTTT.